This T cell receptor (beta chain) was captured by sequencing in a study of shared clonotypes between healthy human individuals. The germline V gene encodes CDR1 SGHDT and CDR2 YYEEEE. The CDR3 is 15 residues long. V was shortened by 5 bases and J by 0 bases, with 11 bases between the two germline ends. Sequencing used immunoSEQ multiplex PCR; TCRdb keeps in-frame clones, though not all of them. The repertoire holds about 990,000 clones, with 75% to 85% as singletons. Sequenced: memory CD4+ T cells from PBMCs. This sample's subset: CD45RA-negative fraction. This receptor was obtained from a man younger than 35 in good health. Some clones in this sample may be carry-over from other donors' samples. The V gene is TRBV5-6, the J gene TRBJ1-4; tentative D call: TRBD1 (6 bases). CDR3 DNA: TGTGCCAGCAGTTCTGGGACACCAACTAATGAAAAACTGTTTTTT. As protein: CASSSGTPTNEKLFF. The full variable domain, in which reference TRBV5-6 and TRBJ1-4 provide the parts outside the CDR3, is DAGVTQSPTHLIKTRGQQVTLRCSPKSGHDTVSWYQQALGQGPQFIFQYYEEEERQRGNFPDRFSGHQFPNYSSELNVNALLLGDSALYLCASSSGTPTNEKLFFGSGTQLSVL.